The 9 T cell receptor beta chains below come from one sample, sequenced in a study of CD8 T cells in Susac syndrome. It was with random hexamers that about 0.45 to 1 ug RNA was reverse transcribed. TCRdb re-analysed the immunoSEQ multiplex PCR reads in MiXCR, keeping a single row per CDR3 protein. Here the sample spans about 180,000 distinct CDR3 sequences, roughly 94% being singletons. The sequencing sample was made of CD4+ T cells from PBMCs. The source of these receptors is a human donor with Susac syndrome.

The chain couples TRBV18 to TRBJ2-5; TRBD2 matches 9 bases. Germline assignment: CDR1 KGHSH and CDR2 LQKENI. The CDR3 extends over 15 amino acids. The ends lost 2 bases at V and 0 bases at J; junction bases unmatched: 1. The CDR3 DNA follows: TGTGCCAGCTCACCAGGACTAGCGAACCAAGAGACCCAGTACTTC. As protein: CASSPGLANQETQYF.

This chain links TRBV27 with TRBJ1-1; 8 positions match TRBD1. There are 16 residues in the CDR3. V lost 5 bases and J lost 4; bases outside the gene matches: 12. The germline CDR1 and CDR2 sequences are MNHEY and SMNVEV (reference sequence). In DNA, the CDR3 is TGTGCCAGCAGTCTCCTCCCGGGACAGGTTACCACTGAAGCTTTCTTT. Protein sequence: CASSLLPGQVTTEAFF.

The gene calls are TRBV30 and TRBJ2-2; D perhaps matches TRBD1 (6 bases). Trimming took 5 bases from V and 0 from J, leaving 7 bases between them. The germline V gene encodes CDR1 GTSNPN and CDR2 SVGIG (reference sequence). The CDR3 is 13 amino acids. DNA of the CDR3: TGTGCCTGGGGACAGACGAACACCGGGGAGCTGTTTTTT. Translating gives CAWGQTNTGELFF. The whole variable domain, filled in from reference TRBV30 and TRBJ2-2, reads SQTIHQWPATLVQPVGSPLSLECTVEGTSNPNLYWYRQAAGRGLQLLFYSVGIGQISSEVPQNLSASRPQDRQFILSSKKLLLSDSGFYLCAWGQTNTGELFFGEGSRLTVL.

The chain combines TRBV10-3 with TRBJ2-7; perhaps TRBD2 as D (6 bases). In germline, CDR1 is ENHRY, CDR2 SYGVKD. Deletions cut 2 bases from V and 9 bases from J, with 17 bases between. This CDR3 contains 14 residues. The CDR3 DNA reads TGTGCCATCAGTGAGGCCGGGACTGAAGCTTCGCAGTACTTC. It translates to CAISEAGTEASQYF.

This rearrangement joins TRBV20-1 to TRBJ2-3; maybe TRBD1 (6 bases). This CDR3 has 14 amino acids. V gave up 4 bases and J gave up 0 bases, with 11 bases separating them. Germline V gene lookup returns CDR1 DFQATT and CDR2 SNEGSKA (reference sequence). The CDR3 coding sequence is TGCAGTGCTAACCCCAGGGGTAGCACAGATACGCAGTATTTT. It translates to CSANPRGSTDTQYF.

This CDR3 is CSASPRSGVSYNEQFF. CDR3 nucleotides: TGCAGTGCTAGCCCGAGGTCAGGGGTATCCTACAATGAGCAGTTCTTC. V gene TRBV20-1 combines with J gene TRBJ2-1; D is perhaps TRBD1 (6 bases). The CDR3 is 16 residues long. The germline gives CDR1 DFQATT, CDR2 SNEGSKA (reference sequence). Trimming took 3 bases from V and 1 from J, leaving 16 bases between them.

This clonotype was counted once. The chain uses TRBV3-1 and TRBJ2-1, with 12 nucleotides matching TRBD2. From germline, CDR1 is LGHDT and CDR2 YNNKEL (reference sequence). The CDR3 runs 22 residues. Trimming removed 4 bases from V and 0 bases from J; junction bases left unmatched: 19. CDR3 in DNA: TGTGCCAGCAGCCGCCCGACTAGCGGGGGAAGGATAATACACAGCTCCTACAATGAGCAGTTCTTC. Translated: CASSRPTSGGRIIHSSYNEQFF.

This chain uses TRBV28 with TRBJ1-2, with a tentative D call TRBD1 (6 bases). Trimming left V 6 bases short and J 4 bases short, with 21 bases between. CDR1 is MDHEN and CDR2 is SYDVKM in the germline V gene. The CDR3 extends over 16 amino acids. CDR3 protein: CASREGQIRRPYGYTF. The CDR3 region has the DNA TGTGCCAGCAGAGAGGGACAAATAAGACGGCCCTATGGCTACACCTTC.

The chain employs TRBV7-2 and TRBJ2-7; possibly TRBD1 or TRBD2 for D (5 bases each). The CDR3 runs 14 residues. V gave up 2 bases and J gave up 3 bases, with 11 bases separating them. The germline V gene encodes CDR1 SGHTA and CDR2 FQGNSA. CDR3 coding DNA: TGTGCCAGCAGCTTATCGGCAGGGAGCTACGAGCAGTACTTC. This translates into CASSLSAGSYEQYF.